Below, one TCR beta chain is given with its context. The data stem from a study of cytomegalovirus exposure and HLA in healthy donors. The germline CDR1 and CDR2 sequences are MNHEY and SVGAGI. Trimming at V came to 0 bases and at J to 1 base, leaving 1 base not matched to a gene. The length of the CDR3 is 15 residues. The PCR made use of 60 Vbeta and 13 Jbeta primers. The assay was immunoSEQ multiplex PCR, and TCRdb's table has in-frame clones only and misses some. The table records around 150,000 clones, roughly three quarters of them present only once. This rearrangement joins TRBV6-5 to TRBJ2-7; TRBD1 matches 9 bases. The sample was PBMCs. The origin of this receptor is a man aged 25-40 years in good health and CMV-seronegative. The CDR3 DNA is TGTGCCAGCAGTTACTCACAGGGGGCATCCTACGAGCAGTACTTC. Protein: CASSYSQGASYEQYF.